This T cell receptor beta chain was obtained from a study of blood T cell repertoires in COVID-19 (dated by TCRdb to the early 2020s). Notes on the research overall: Samples covering the acute and convalescent phases of COVID-19 were provided by collaborators in the United States, Italy and Spain. Samples were obtained from the ongoing ImmuneRACE study (first 160 participants) and from some 1,300 subjects provided by 6 global collaborators. Sample metadata almost always included a de-identified subject ID, COVID-19 status, age in years and sex. A freely available public database, intended as a resource for researchers studying the immune response to SARS-CoV-2, is where the repertoires were released. HLA class I and class II types, where available, came from metadata supplied by the sample provider rather than from assay-based typing. The material from the prospective study consisted of cDNA or gDNA derived from T cells, B-cell-depleted T cells, or PBMCs. Deeply sampled blood TCRbeta repertoires from subjects exposed to, actively infected with, or recovered from COVID-19 were included in the dataset.

CDR1 and CDR2 were assigned from the germline V gene as LGHNA and YNFKEQ. Trimming leaves V shorter by 5 bases and J shorter by 0 bases, with the junction holding 6 bases beyond the gene matches. The CDR3 covers 16 residues, taking in both the cysteine and the phenylalanine. Kept here is only the CDR3 DNA, which spans 48 bases and is read in frame from base 1. TCRbeta CDR3 regions were amplified from genomic DNA using the immunoSEQ Assay, a bias-controlled multiplex PCR. In the source study's methods: Within the assay, amplification of reference gene primers was used to estimate how many nucleated cells each sample contained. To quantify the absolute abundance of each unique TCRbeta CDR3 rearrangement, sequence reads were collapsed and filtered. For each sample, productive Simpson clonality was calculated by taking the square root of Simpson's diversity index across productive rearrangements. In TCRdb, the immuneACCESS table is reduced to in-frame sequences with V and J assigned. These tables do not hold every clone; where another copy was compared, an unresolved V gene accounts for under half, and the others remain unexplained. D and trimming come from the DNA, and the V and J calls and clone size come from that table. The sample records 81,000 or so clones, about 91% of which are singletons. The biggest ten clones account for 10% to 15% of the sample.

Each collaborating institution followed its own protocols to collect whole blood in K2EDTA tubes. For TCRbeta analysis, collaborators shipped samples as frozen whole blood, isolated PBMCs, or DNA extracted from either of those sample types. The investigation overall reported the following: The quantity of clinical and demographic metadata differed by source and by participant and was supplied without curation.

For this clone: The specificity of this receptor is unknown. No base quality values were provided; no much bigger clone lies one nucleotide off.

This clonotype was sampled from a man between 65 and 85 years old with active or convalescent COVID-19. The rearrangement combines TRBV4-2 with TRBJ2-2, and TRBD1 aligns with 7 junction nucleotides. Specimen: peripheral blood. The DNA sequence is given as TGTGCCAGCAGCGCCCGGGACAGCGCGAACACCGGGGAGCTGTTTTTT. This encodes CASSARDSANTGELFF.